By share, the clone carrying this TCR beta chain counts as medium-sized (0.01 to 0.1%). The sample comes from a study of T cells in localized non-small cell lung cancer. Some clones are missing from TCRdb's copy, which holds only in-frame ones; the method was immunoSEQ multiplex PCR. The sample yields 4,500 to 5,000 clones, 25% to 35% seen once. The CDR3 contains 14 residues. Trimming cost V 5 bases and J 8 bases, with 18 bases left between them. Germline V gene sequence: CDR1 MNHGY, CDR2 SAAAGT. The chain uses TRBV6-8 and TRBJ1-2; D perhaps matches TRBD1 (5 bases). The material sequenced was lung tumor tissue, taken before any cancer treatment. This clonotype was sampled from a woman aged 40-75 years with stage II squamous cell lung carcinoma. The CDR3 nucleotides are TGTGCCAGCAGTGCCGACCGGGGCCCCTTAGGCTACACCTTC. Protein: CASSADRGPLGYTF.